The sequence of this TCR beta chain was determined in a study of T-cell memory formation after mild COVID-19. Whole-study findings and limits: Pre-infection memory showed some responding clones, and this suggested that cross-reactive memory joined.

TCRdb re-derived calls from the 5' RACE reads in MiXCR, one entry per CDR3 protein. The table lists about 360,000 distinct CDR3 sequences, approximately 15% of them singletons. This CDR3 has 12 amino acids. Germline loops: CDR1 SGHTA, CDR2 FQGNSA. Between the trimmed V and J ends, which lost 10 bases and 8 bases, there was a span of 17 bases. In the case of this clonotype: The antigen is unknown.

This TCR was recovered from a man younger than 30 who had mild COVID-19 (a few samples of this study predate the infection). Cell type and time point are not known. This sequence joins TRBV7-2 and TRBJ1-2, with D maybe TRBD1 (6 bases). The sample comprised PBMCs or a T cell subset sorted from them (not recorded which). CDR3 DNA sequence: TGTGCCATGAGGGAAGGGGGACCAGGCTACACCTTC. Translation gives CAMREGGPGYTF.